The 2 T cell receptor beta chains below come from one sample, sequenced in a study of cytomegalovirus exposure and HLA in healthy donors. The PCR contained 60 Vbeta and 13 Jbeta primers. Assay used: immunoSEQ multiplex PCR; TCRdb lists only in-frame clones, some missing. The sample carries under 200,000 clones, more than 65% recorded once. The specimen sequenced was PBMCs. These receptors all come from a woman in her twenties or thirties in good health and CMV-seronegative.

This clone was found a few times. V usage is TRBV20-1 and J usage is TRBJ1-1; no definite D call. With 6 bases removed from V and 5 bases from J, the gap between germline ends came to 10 bases. The germline CDR1 and CDR2 sequences are DFQATT and SNEGSKA (reference sequence). CDR3 length: 11 amino acids. The CDR3 DNA sequence: TGCAGTGCCGAAGAGGGAACTGAAGCTTTCTTT. Translation: CSAEEGTEAFF.

This rearrangement joins TRBV5-6 to TRBJ2-5; TRBD1 matches 10 bases. The J call may be incorrect, as the DNA end agrees better with TRBJ2-7. Germline V gene data show CDR1 as SGHDT and CDR2 as YYEEEE. The CDR3 has 14 amino acids. This CDR3 is CASRATGGWGEQYF. The CDR3 coding sequence is TGTGCCAGCAGGGCGACAGGGGGCTGGGGCGAGCAGTACTTC.